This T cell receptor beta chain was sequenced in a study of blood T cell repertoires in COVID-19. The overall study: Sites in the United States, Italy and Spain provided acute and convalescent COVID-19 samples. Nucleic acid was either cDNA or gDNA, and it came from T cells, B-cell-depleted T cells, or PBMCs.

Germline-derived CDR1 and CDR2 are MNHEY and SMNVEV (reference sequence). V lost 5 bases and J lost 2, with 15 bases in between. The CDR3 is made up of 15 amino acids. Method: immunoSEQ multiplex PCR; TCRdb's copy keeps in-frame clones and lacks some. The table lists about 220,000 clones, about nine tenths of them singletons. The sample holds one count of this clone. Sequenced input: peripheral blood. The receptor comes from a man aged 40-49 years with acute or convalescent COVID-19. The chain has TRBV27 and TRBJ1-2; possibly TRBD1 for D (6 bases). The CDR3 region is CASSTWGRGNYGYTF. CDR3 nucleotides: TGTGCCAGCAGTACCTGGGGGAGGGGGAACTATGGCTACACCTTC.